Listed below are T cell receptor beta chains from one sample, sequenced in a study of blood T cell repertoires in COVID-19. The repertoire was sequenced with immunoSEQ multiplex PCR; TCRdb's copy has only in-frame clones and lacks some. This sample has around 270,000 clones; 75% to 95% occur once, and the top ten carry around 2.6%. The specimen was peripheral blood. The source of these receptors is a person aged 18-35 years with COVID-19, enrolled during active disease. Both conserved end residues are part of each CDR3. D genes are given only for firm matches. Clone size is stated in some rows and not others, as once, few, many or a class when expanded.

D: .
J: TRBJ1-6
V: TRBV11-1
size: .
DNA: TGTGCCAGCAGCTTAACCAGGGTCTCACCCCTCCACTTT
CDR3: CASSLTRVSPLHF

D: .
J: TRBJ1-1
V: TRBV13
size: .
DNA: TGTGCCAGCAGCTTAGGCCGGGCTGAAGCTTTCTTT
CDR3: CASSLGRAEAFF

D: .
J: TRBJ2-1
V: TRBV10-3
size: once
DNA: TGTGCCATCAGTGACTCTGGAGCGCCTTACAATGAGCAGTTCTTC
CDR3: CAISDSGAPYNEQFF

D: .
J: TRBJ1-2
V: TRBV5-1
size: .
DNA: TGCGCCAGCAGCTTGGACAGTTTTAATGGCTACACCTTC
CDR3: CASSLDSFNGYTF

D: TRBD1
J: TRBJ2-1
V: TRBV6-5
size: once
DNA: TGTGCCAGCAGACCCCGGGACAGGGTTGGGAATGAGCAGTTCTTC
CDR3: CASRPRDRVGNEQFF

D: TRBD1
J: TRBJ2-3
V: TRBV25-1
size: .
DNA: TGTGCCAGCAGCAACCTCCGGGACAGACAGACAGATACGCAGTATTTT
CDR3: CASSNLRDRQTDTQYF

D: .
J: TRBJ2-2
V: TRBV5-1
size: .
DNA: TGCGCCAGCAGCTTGATCCAGCGGGTCGACACCGGGGAGCTGTTTTTT
CDR3: CASSLIQRVDTGELFF

D: TRBD1
J: TRBJ2-7
V: TRBV27
size: .
DNA: TGTGCCAGCAGACGCTTTTCCGGGACAGGGGACTACGAGCAGTACTTC
CDR3: CASRRFSGTGDYEQYF

D: .
J: TRBJ1-2
V: TRBV6-5
size: once
DNA: TGTGCCAGCAGTACGACGGGGGGCCGGAATGGCTACACCTTC
CDR3: CASSTTGGRNGYTF

D: .
J: TRBJ2-1
V: TRBV19
size: .
DNA: TGTGCCAGTCGAGCATCGGGGTCCTACAATGAGCAGTTCTTC
CDR3: CASRASGSYNEQFF

D: TRBD1
J: TRBJ1-2
V: TRBV7-9
size: .
DNA: TGTGCCAGCAGCTTAGAGAACTCAGGGGGATTGGATGGCTACACCTTC
CDR3: CASSLENSGGLDGYTF

D: TRBD1
J: TRBJ1-1
V: TRBV7-6
size: .
DNA: TGTGCCAGCAGCCCAGGGACAGGGGGAATCACTGAAGCTTTCTTT
CDR3: CASSPGTGGITEAFF

D: .
J: TRBJ2-5
V: TRBV11-2
size: .
DNA: TGTGCCAGCAGCCCCGGGGAGAAGGAGACCCAGTACTTC
CDR3: CASSPGEKETQYF

D: TRBD2
J: TRBJ2-3
V: TRBV2
size: .
DNA: TGTGCCAGCAGAGCGGGGGGGTCGGGGAGCACAGATACGCAGTATTTT
CDR3: CASRAGGSGSTDTQYF

D: TRBD1
J: TRBJ1-2
V: TRBV7-8
size: .
DNA: TGTGCCAGCAGTCTGGACAGGGAAGGTGGCTACACCTTC
CDR3: CASSLDREGGYTF

D: .
J: TRBJ2-5
V: TRBV7-8
size: .
DNA: TGTGCCAGCAGCCGTGGGGCGGACACGGGTCCCCAGTACTTC
CDR3: CASSRGADTGPQYF

D: TRBD1
J: TRBJ2-1
V: TRBV3-1/TRBV3-2
size: .
DNA: TGTGCCAGCAGTCTACCGGGACAGGGGGACTATGAGCAGTTCTTC
CDR3: CASSLPGQGDYEQFF

D: .
J: TRBJ1-3
V: TRBV12-5
size: once
DNA: TGTGCTAGTGGTGTGGACACTGGAAACACCATATATTTT
CDR3: CASGVDTGNTIYF

D: .
J: TRBJ1-1
V: TRBV5-1
size: .
DNA: TGCGCCAGCAGCTTGTTGGCACAGGGAACGAACACTGAAGCTTTCTTT
CDR3: CASSLLAQGTNTEAFF

D: TRBD1
J: TRBJ1-1
V: TRBV19
size: .
DNA: TGTGCCAGTAGTGCCACAGGGGCGACTGAAGCTTTCTTT
CDR3: CASSATGATEAFF

D: TRBD1
J: TRBJ2-7
V: TRBV7-2
size: .
DNA: TGTGCCAGCAGCTCAACGGGACAGGGCTACGAGCAGTACTTC
CDR3: CASSSTGQGYEQYF

D: .
J: TRBJ1-6
V: TRBV19
size: .
DNA: TGTGCCAGTAGTATTGGACAACCAATTTCACCCCTCCACTTT
CDR3: CASSIGQPISPLHF

D: TRBD2
J: TRBJ2-3
V: TRBV9
size: .
DNA: TGTGCCAGCAGCTCGGGACTAGCGGGCTTCACAGATACGCAGTATTTT
CDR3: CASSSGLAGFTDTQYF

D: TRBD2
J: TRBJ2-5
V: TRBV2
size: .
DNA: TGTGCCAGCAGTGGACTAGCGGGAGTTCCCGAGACCCAGTACTTC
CDR3: CASSGLAGVPETQYF

D: .
J: TRBJ2-7
V: TRBV2
size: .
DNA: TGTGCCAGCGGACAGACGGAGAGCTCCTACGAGCAGTACTTC
CDR3: CASGQTESSYEQYF

D: .
J: TRBJ1-1
V: TRBV11-2
size: .
DNA: TGTGCCAGCAGCCCCCCCCTTACATCGAACACTGAAGCTTTCTTT
CDR3: CASSPPLTSNTEAFF

D: TRBD2
J: TRBJ2-1
V: TRBV7-9
size: .
DNA: TGTGCCAGCAGCTCCGGGGGGGGCTCCTACAATGAGCAGTTCTTC
CDR3: CASSSGGGSYNEQFF

D: TRBD2
J: TRBJ2-1
V: TRBV24-1
size: .
DNA: TGTGCCACCAGTGAACGACTAGCGGGAGGGCCAAATGAGCAGTTCTTC
CDR3: CATSERLAGGPNEQFF

D: TRBD2
J: TRBJ2-7
V: TRBV6-5
size: .
DNA: TGTGCCAGCAGGAGACTAGCGGGGGTATACGAGCAGTACTTC
CDR3: CASRRLAGVYEQYF

D: .
J: TRBJ2-3
V: TRBV11-2
size: .
DNA: TGTGCCAGCAGCGGGCCTTTGACAGGCTTAGCAGATACGCAGTATTTT
CDR3: CASSGPLTGLADTQYF

D: TRBD1
J: TRBJ1-5
V: TRBV7-9
size: .
DNA: TGTGCCAGCAGCTCAGGACAGGGTTACTATCAGCCCCAGCATTTT
CDR3: CASSSGQGYYQPQHF

D: .
J: TRBJ2-1
V: TRBV9
size: .
DNA: TGTGCCAGCAGCGTAGCCCCGGGACTGACGGGCAATGAGCAGTTCTTC
CDR3: CASSVAPGLTGNEQFF

D: .
J: TRBJ1-1
V: TRBV7-9
size: .
DNA: TGTGCCAGCAGCCACCCCAGCGGCACTGAAGCTTTCTTT
CDR3: CASSHPSGTEAFF

D: .
J: TRBJ2-3
V: TRBV28
size: .
DNA: TGTGCCAGCAGTTTCTATAGCGGAGATACGCAGTATTTT
CDR3: CASSFYSGDTQYF

D: .
J: TRBJ1-1
V: TRBV19
size: .
DNA: TGTGCCAGTAGTATTGGAACGGCGGGGAACACTGAAGCTTTCTTT
CDR3: CASSIGTAGNTEAFF

D: .
J: TRBJ1-1
V: TRBV29-1
size: .
DNA: TGCAGCGTTGTTAGGACAGCTAACACTGAAGCTTTCTTT
CDR3: CSVVRTANTEAFF

D: .
J: TRBJ2-7
V: TRBV19
size: .
DNA: TGTGCCAGTAGTACAGGGCTTTCCTACGAGCAGTACTTC
CDR3: CASSTGLSYEQYF

D: .
J: TRBJ2-5
V: TRBV2
size: .
DNA: TGTGCCAGCATTGTAGGGGGGGAAGAGACCCAGTACTTC
CDR3: CASIVGGEETQYF

D: .
J: TRBJ2-4
V: TRBV18
size: .
DNA: TGTGCCAGCTCACCGGCCCCGTTCATTCAGTACTTC
CDR3: CASSPAPFIQYF

D: TRBD1
J: TRBJ2-3
V: TRBV10-1
size: .
DNA: TGCGCCAGCAGTGGGACAGGGAGCACAGATACGCAGTATTTT
CDR3: CASSGTGSTDTQYF

D: .
J: TRBJ1-1
V: TRBV29-1
size: .
DNA: TGCAGCGTCCAGACATTTACCGACGGTGAAGCTTTCTTT
CDR3: CSVQTFTDGEAFF

D: TRBD1
J: TRBJ2-7
V: TRBV5-8
size: .
DNA: TGTGCCAGCAGTGACTCCGGGACAGGGGGCGACCCCTACGAGCAGTACTTC
CDR3: CASSDSGTGGDPYEQYF

D: TRBD1
J: TRBJ1-2
V: TRBV7-3
size: few
DNA: TGTGCCAGCAGCTCAGGACAGGATAACTATGGCTACACCTTC
CDR3: CASSSGQDNYGYTF

D: .
J: TRBJ2-7
V: TRBV4-3
size: .
DNA: TGCGCCAGCAGCCAAGGGGCAGGGAACTCCTACGAGCAGTACTTC
CDR3: CASSQGAGNSYEQYF

D: .
J: TRBJ1-1
V: TRBV29-1
size: .
DNA: TGCAGCGTCGATCAATCGGGCAGGGGTGAAGCTTTCTTT
CDR3: CSVDQSGRGEAFF

D: TRBD1
J: TRBJ1-6
V: TRBV7-8
size: .
DNA: TGTGCCAGCAGCTTAACTCGCCTCCCCGGGACAGGCAATTCACCCCTCCACTTT
CDR3: CASSLTRLPGTGNSPLHF

D: .
J: TRBJ2-1
V: TRBV4-1
size: .
DNA: TGCGCCAGCAGCCAAGATGGGCTTGAGCAGTTCTTC
CDR3: CASSQDGLEQFF

D: TRBD2
J: TRBJ2-1
V: TRBV3-1/TRBV3-2
size: .
DNA: TGTGCCAGCAGCCTGCTAGCGGGAGCGAATGAGCAGTTCTTC
CDR3: CASSLLAGANEQFF

D: TRBD1
J: TRBJ2-2
V: TRBV5-1
size: .
DNA: TGCGCCAGCAGCTTGGTACAGGGGTCCGGGGAGCTGTTTTTT
CDR3: CASSLVQGSGELFF

D: TRBD2
J: TRBJ2-3
V: TRBV19
size: .
DNA: TGTGCCAGTAGTATAGGATCGCGGGAGGGCTTCTCAGATACGCAGTATTTT
CDR3: CASSIGSREGFSDTQYF

D: .
J: TRBJ1-5
V: TRBV28
size: .
DNA: TGTGCCAGCAGTAGTACTCGGCAGCCCCAGCATTTT
CDR3: CASSSTRQPQHF

D: .
J: TRBJ1-1
V: TRBV6-5
size: .
DNA: TGTGCCAGCGTCGGTCGCAATCTTTACACTGAAGCTTTCTTT
CDR3: CASVGRNLYTEAFF

D: TRBD2
J: TRBJ2-3
V: TRBV3-1/TRBV3-2
size: .
DNA: TGTGCCAGCAGCCAACTTGGACTAGCGGGACTAACAGATACGCAGTATTTT
CDR3: CASSQLGLAGLTDTQYF

D: TRBD2
J: TRBJ2-1
V: TRBV4-3
size: .
DNA: TGCGCCAGCAGCCAAGTCTCGGCGGGAGAGTCCTACAATGAGCAGTTCTTC
CDR3: CASSQVSAGESYNEQFF

D: .
J: TRBJ1-6
V: TRBV11-2
size: .
DNA: TGTGCCAGCAGCTTAGAGCCGTCCTGGGAGTCACCCCTCCACTTT
CDR3: CASSLEPSWESPLHF

D: TRBD1
J: TRBJ1-1
V: TRBV27
size: .
DNA: TGTGCCAGCACCACCTTGGGGGTACGGACAGGGCTGAACACTGAAGCTTTCTTT
CDR3: CASTTLGVRTGLNTEAFF

D: .
J: TRBJ1-1
V: TRBV27
size: once
DNA: TGTGCCAGCAGTTTTAGCGGGGTGAATATTGAAGCTTTCTTT
CDR3: CASSFSGVNIEAFF